These T cell receptor beta chains were read from a single sample in a study of early T cells in non-severe SARS-CoV-2 infection. In TCRdb, the 5' RACE reads were re-called with MiXCR into one record per CDR3 protein. Here the sample spans approximately 110,000 distinct CDR3 sequences, under 15% being singletons. Sequences were obtained from whole blood. These receptors all stem from an adult who was a healthcare worker with PCR-confirmed SARS-CoV-2 infection or an uninfected control (not recorded which). The CDR3 runs from the conserved cysteine through the conserved F or W. Each record gives: D gene, clone size, J gene, V gene, CDR3 protein, CDR3 DNA. The D gene is left open where the match is weak. Clone size is stated in some rows and not others, as once, few, many or a class when expanded.

D gene: TRBD1; clone size: NA; J gene: TRBJ2-5; V gene: TRBV20-1; CDR3 protein: CSAAPGTGVEETKYF; CDR3 DNA: TGCAGTGCTGCCCCCGGGACAGGGGTGGAAGAGACCAAGTACTTC
D gene: NA; clone size: few; J gene: TRBJ2-2; V gene: TRBV7-2; CDR3 protein: CASSRMGTGELFF; CDR3 DNA: TGTGCCAGCAGCCGTATGGGGACCGGGGAGCTGTTTTTT
D gene: TRBD1; clone size: NA; J gene: TRBJ1-4; V gene: TRBV3-1; CDR3 protein: CASTGRTGGEKLFF; CDR3 DNA: TGTGCCAGCACCGGAAGGACAGGCGGGGAAAAACTGTTTTTT
D gene: NA; clone size: few; J gene: TRBJ1-2; V gene: TRBV24-1; CDR3 protein: CATSDPIDGYTF; CDR3 DNA: TGTGCCACCAGTGATCCTATTGATGGCTACACCTTC
D gene: NA; clone size: NA; J gene: TRBJ2-5; V gene: TRBV29-1; CDR3 protein: CSVVKPQETQYF; CDR3 DNA: TGCAGCGTTGTCAAGCCCCAAGAGACCCAGTACTTC
D gene: TRBD1; clone size: few; J gene: TRBJ2-5; V gene: TRBV19; CDR3 protein: CASSKQTGLGETQYF; CDR3 DNA: TGTGCCAGTAGTAAACAGACAGGGTTGGGAGAGACCCAGTACTTC
D gene: NA; clone size: NA; J gene: TRBJ2-1; V gene: TRBV7-9; CDR3 protein: CASSLAQLEEQFF; CDR3 DNA: TGTGCCAGCAGCTTAGCGCAACTAGAAGAGCAGTTCTTC
D gene: TRBD2; clone size: NA; J gene: TRBJ2-7; V gene: TRBV20-1; CDR3 protein: CSARDEAGVPIHF; CDR3 DNA: TGCAGTGCTAGAGATGAGGCGGGGGTCCCGATTCACTTC
D gene: NA; clone size: few; J gene: TRBJ2-3; V gene: TRBV4-2; CDR3 protein: CASSPSGSDTQYF; CDR3 DNA: TGTGCCAGCAGCCCGAGCGGTTCAGATACGCAGTATTTT
D gene: TRBD2; clone size: once; J gene: TRBJ2-5; V gene: TRBV9; CDR3 protein: CASSVGGTSGAKTQYF; CDR3 DNA: TGTGCCAGCAGCGTCGGCGGGACTAGCGGGGCGAAGACCCAGTACTTC
D gene: TRBD2; clone size: many; J gene: TRBJ2-5; V gene: TRBV18; CDR3 protein: CASSRTSGQETQYF; CDR3 DNA: TGTGCCAGCTCACGAACTAGCGGCCAAGAGACCCAGTACTTC
D gene: NA; clone size: NA; J gene: TRBJ2-7; V gene: TRBV9; CDR3 protein: CASSGLGYPHEQYF; CDR3 DNA: TGTGCCAGCAGTGGGCTGGGGTACCCCCACGAGCAGTACTTC
D gene: NA; clone size: few; J gene: TRBJ1-4; V gene: TRBV2; CDR3 protein: CASGDLSGADEKLFF; CDR3 DNA: TGTGCCAGCGGAGACCTCTCAGGGGCGGATGAAAAACTGTTTTTT
D gene: TRBD1; clone size: NA; J gene: TRBJ2-7; V gene: TRBV30; CDR3 protein: CARQGASYEQYF; CDR3 DNA: TGTGCCCGACAGGGGGCTTCCTACGAGCAGTACTTC
D gene: TRBD1; clone size: NA; J gene: TRBJ2-3; V gene: TRBV11-2; CDR3 protein: CASSRRMDRGTDTQYF; CDR3 DNA: TGTGCCAGCAGTCGCCGTATGGACAGGGGAACAGATACGCAGTATTTT
D gene: NA; clone size: few; J gene: TRBJ1-2; V gene: TRBV7-9; CDR3 protein: CASNLPRTFDYGYTF; CDR3 DNA: TGTGCCAGCAACCTTCCTCGGACGTTCGACTATGGCTACACCTTC
D gene: TRBD2; clone size: few; J gene: TRBJ2-1; V gene: TRBV9; CDR3 protein: CASSVAGLAGAYEQFF; CDR3 DNA: TGTGCCAGCAGCGTAGCTGGACTAGCGGGGGCCTATGAGCAGTTCTTC
D gene: NA; clone size: many; J gene: TRBJ1-4; V gene: TRBV9; CDR3 protein: CASSKGRPPRTNEKLFF; CDR3 DNA: TGTGCCAGCAGCAAGGGACGTCCCCCGAGGACTAATGAAAAACTGTTTTTT
D gene: NA; clone size: NA; J gene: TRBJ1-3; V gene: TRBV30; CDR3 protein: CAWRGSGNTIYF; CDR3 DNA: TGTGCCTGGAGAGGGTCGGGAAACACCATATATTTT
D gene: NA; clone size: NA; J gene: TRBJ1-5; V gene: TRBV10-3; CDR3 protein: CAIGGSGNQPQHF; CDR3 DNA: TGTGCTATAGGGGGTTCGGGCAATCAGCCCCAGCATTTT
D gene: NA; clone size: NA; J gene: TRBJ2-7; V gene: TRBV29-1; CDR3 protein: CSVGGDWGLEQYF; CDR3 DNA: TGCAGCGTTGGAGGGGACTGGGGTCTCGAGCAGTACTTC
D gene: TRBD2; clone size: few; J gene: TRBJ2-5; V gene: TRBV7-3; CDR3 protein: CASSELAGETQYF; CDR3 DNA: TGTGCCAGCAGCGAACTAGCGGGAGAGACCCAGTACTTC
D gene: NA; clone size: few; J gene: TRBJ2-7; V gene: TRBV11-2; CDR3 protein: CASSWSSSYEQYF; CDR3 DNA: TGTGCCAGCAGCTGGTCCAGCTCCTACGAGCAGTACTTC
D gene: NA; clone size: NA; J gene: TRBJ1-1; V gene: TRBV3-1; CDR3 protein: CASSQRETEAFF; CDR3 DNA: TGTGCCAGCAGCCAAAGGGAGACTGAAGCTTTCTTT
D gene: NA; clone size: few; J gene: TRBJ2-3; V gene: TRBV7-9; CDR3 protein: CASSLGRRALTDTQYF; CDR3 DNA: TGTGCCAGCAGCTTAGGTCGGCGGGCCCTCACAGATACGCAGTATTTT
D gene: NA; clone size: few; J gene: TRBJ2-1; V gene: TRBV25-1; CDR3 protein: CASSLPWRREQFF; CDR3 DNA: TGTGCCAGCAGTCTACCTTGGCGGCGTGAGCAGTTCTTC
D gene: NA; clone size: many; J gene: TRBJ2-1; V gene: TRBV7-3; CDR3 protein: CASSLGGLSGQFF; CDR3 DNA: TGTGCCAGCAGCTTAGGTGGTCTCAGCGGGCAGTTCTTC
D gene: NA; clone size: NA; J gene: TRBJ2-1; V gene: TRBV10-3; CDR3 protein: CAIGAERPRRNEQFF; CDR3 DNA: TGTGCCATCGGGGCTGAGCGCCCCCGACGCAATGAGCAGTTCTTC
D gene: TRBD1; clone size: many; J gene: TRBJ2-7; V gene: TRBV7-2; CDR3 protein: CASSRQGPLEQYF; CDR3 DNA: TGTGCCAGCAGCCGACAGGGACCCCTGGAGCAGTACTTC
D gene: TRBD1; clone size: NA; J gene: TRBJ1-2; V gene: TRBV20-1; CDR3 protein: CSAPGQGIGYGYTF; CDR3 DNA: TGCAGTGCTCCCGGACAGGGCATAGGTTATGGCTACACCTTC
D gene: NA; clone size: NA; J gene: TRBJ2-7; V gene: TRBV2; CDR3 protein: CASKENSYEQYF; CDR3 DNA: TGTGCCAGCAAGGAGAATTCATACGAGCAGTACTTC
D gene: NA; clone size: NA; J gene: TRBJ1-1; V gene: TRBV12-3/TRBV12-4; CDR3 protein: CASSGGSESEAFF; CDR3 DNA: TGTGCCAGCAGTGGCGGGTCGGAGAGTGAAGCTTTCTTT
D gene: NA; clone size: NA; J gene: TRBJ2-1; V gene: TRBV3-1; CDR3 protein: CASSQVPGGDEQFF; CDR3 DNA: TGTGCCAGCAGCCAAGTCCCAGGAGGGGATGAGCAGTTCTTC
D gene: NA; clone size: NA; J gene: TRBJ2-7; V gene: TRBV20-1; CDR3 protein: CSALPPGSYEQYF; CDR3 DNA: TGCAGTGCCCTACCCCCTGGTTCGTACGAGCAGTACTTC
D gene: NA; clone size: NA; J gene: TRBJ2-4; V gene: TRBV6-1; CDR3 protein: CASSFGNIQYF; CDR3 DNA: TGTGCCAGCAGTTTCGGAAACATTCAGTACTTC
D gene: NA; clone size: NA; J gene: TRBJ2-2; V gene: TRBV12-3/TRBV12-4; CDR3 protein: CASSPGGLGGELFF; CDR3 DNA: TGTGCCAGCAGTCCCGGCGGTTTAGGAGGGGAGCTGTTTTTT